Below are 11 T cell receptor beta chains sequenced from a single sample in a study of beta chain features in type 1 diabetes. Expressed TCRB transcripts were sequenced because the entire RNA isolate underwent reverse transcription. TCRdb's table, derived via immunoSEQ multiplex PCR, lists solely in-frame clones and lacks some. The table records 150,000 or so clones, roughly a tenth of them present only once. Sequencing was performed on central memory CD4+ T cells from blood. Receptor source: a man between 18 and 35 years old in good health.

This clone occurred many times. The chain carries TRBV11-2 and TRBJ2-7; 8 bases agree with TRBD2. The CDR3 length is 16 residues. The germline CDR1 and CDR2 sequences are SGHAT and FQNNGV. Unmatched junction bases numbered 16, after V lost 6 bases and J lost 6 bases. The CDR3 region is CASRLGSGGARGEQYF. The CDR3 bases are TGTGCCAGCAGATTGGGAAGCGGGGGCGCCCGGGGCGAGCAGTACTTC.

This clone was observed a few times. This chain links TRBV30 with TRBJ1-6; D not resolved. Germline CDR1 GTSNPN, CDR2 SVGIG (reference sequence). The V end was cut by 0 bases, the J end by 9 bases, with 12 bases between. The CDR3 is made up of 14 amino acids. The CDR3 region is CAWSVPRSGSPLHF. The DNA of the CDR3 is TGTGCCTGGAGTGTACCTAGGTCGGGTTCACCCCTCCACTTT.

This clone has only a few counts. The chain couples TRBV4-2 to TRBJ1-5; D remains ambiguous. The CDR3 covers 15 residues. Trimming took 1 base from V and 5 from J, leaving 12 bases between them. CDR1 LGHNA and CDR2 YNFKEQ come from the germline V gene. The CDR3 DNA reads TGTGCCAGCAGCCAAGTTGAATTAGTGGATCAGCCCCAGCATTTT. The encoded protein is CASSQVELVDQPQHF.

The gene calls are TRBV5-5 and TRBJ2-7; maybe TRBD1 (6 bases). V lost 2 bases and J 5 bases, leaving 11 bases between the germline ends. The CDR3 consists of 13 residues. Per germline, CDR1 SGHKS and CDR2 YYEKEE (reference sequence). Here the CDR3 reads CASSLGGPNEQYF. The CDR3 DNA reads as TGTGCCAGCAGCTTAGGGGGTCCCAACGAGCAGTACTTC.

The chain couples TRBV7-2 to TRBJ1-2, with D perhaps TRBD1 (6 bases). Germline CDR1 and CDR2: SGHTA and FQGNSA. The V end was cut by 3 bases, the J end by 2 bases, with 10 bases between. The CDR3 runs to 14 residues. In DNA, the CDR3 is TGTGCCAGCAGCTTCACAGGGAAGAACTATGGCTACACCTTC. Translation gives CASSFTGKNYGYTF.

The V and J genes are TRBV2 and TRBJ1-5; D gene unclear. This CDR3 is 15 amino acids long. CDR1 is SNHLY, CDR2 FYNNEI, per germline. Trimming left V 5 bases short and J 2 bases short, with 13 bases between. The CDR3 loop is CASSWEGRGNQPQHF. As DNA, the CDR3 is TGTGCCAGCAGTTGGGAGGGCCGGGGCAATCAGCCCCAGCATTTT.

The chain is built from TRBV7-2 and TRBJ2-2; possible D gene TRBD2, 7 bases. CDR3 length: 15 amino acids. CDR1 is SGHTA, CDR2 FQGNSA, per germline. Trimming cost V 1 base and J 5 bases, with 11 bases left between them. The CDR3 spells CASSLVRGGTGELFF. The CDR3 DNA follows: TGTGCCAGCAGCTTAGTTAGGGGGGGGACCGGGGAGCTGTTTTTT. Drawing the rest from reference TRBV7-2 and TRBJ2-2, the complete variable domain is GAGVSQSPSNKVTEKGKDVELRCDPISGHTALYWYRQSLGQGLEFLIYFQGNSAPDKSGLPSDRFSAERTGGSVSTLTIQRTQQEDSAVYLCASSLVRGGTGELFFGEGSRLTVL.

The CDR3 region is CASTRTSMADTQYF. The CDR3 coding sequence is TGTGCCAGCACCCGGACAAGCATGGCAGATACGCAGTATTTT. The rearrangement uses TRBV7-2 and TRBJ2-3; perhaps TRBD1 as D (5 bases). Germline V gene data show CDR1 as SGHTA and CDR2 as FQGNSA. V was pared by 7 bases and J by 4 bases, with 15 bases between. The CDR3 runs 14 residues.

This clone has only a few counts. CDR3 nucleotide sequence: TGTGCCAGCAGCTTTCGGGGCGGGGGCACAGATACGCAGTATTTT. The encoded protein is CASSFRGGGTDTQYF. The rearrangement links TRBV9 to TRBJ2-3, with a possible D match to TRBD2 (6 bases). The V and J ends lost 4 bases and 1 base respectively, with 13 bases between them. CDR1 and CDR2 (germline): SGDLS, YYNGEE. The CDR3 contains 15 residues.

A few counts support this clone. V usage is TRBV2 and J usage is TRBJ2-3, with unresolved D. This CDR3 is built from 15 residues. Germline CDR1 SNHLY, CDR2 FYNNEI. V lost 3 bases to trimming and J lost 5 bases, with 15 bases between them. Here the CDR3 reads CASSEPRATLDTQYF. Here the CDR3 DNA reads TGTGCCAGCAGTGAGCCGCGCGCTACTTTAGATACGCAGTATTTT.

In this sample, this clone turned up a few times. The CDR3 DNA reads TGTGCCAGCGCCCTAGAGTACGAGCAGTACTTC. It yields the protein CASALEYEQYF. The gene calls are TRBV2 and TRBJ2-7; D remains ambiguous. The CDR3 consists of 11 residues. Between the trimmed V and J ends, which lost 8 bases and 4 bases, there was a span of 9 bases. The germline V gene encodes CDR1 SNHLY and CDR2 FYNNEI.